These T cell receptor beta chains were read from a single sample in a study of shared clonotypes between healthy human individuals. The table came from immunoSEQ multiplex PCR; TCRdb's copy has only in-frame clones and leaves some out. The sample records about 110,000 clones, around 65% being singletons. The sequencing input was memory CD8+ T cells sorted from blood. The receptors were gathered from a woman aged 25 to 39 in good health. CDR3s include the opening cysteine and the closing phenylalanine or tryptophan. Fields, in order: clone size, J gene, CDR3 length, V gene, D gene, CDR3 protein, CDR3 DNA. A D gene is named only where the DNA matches it firmly. Rows may omit the clone size; those that give it use once, few, many or a size class.

clone_size: NA; j_call: TRBJ2-7; cdr3_length: 14; v_call: TRBV5-4; d_call: NA; cdr3_aa: CASSGGGRHDEQYF; cdr3_nt: TGTGCCAGCAGCGGCGGAGGGCGCCACGACGAGCAGTACTTC
clone_size: few; j_call: TRBJ2-1; cdr3_length: 15; v_call: TRBV19; d_call: TRBD2; cdr3_aa: CASSGRAGVVNEQFF; cdr3_nt: TGTGCCAGTAGTGGGAGAGCGGGAGTAGTCAATGAGCAGTTCTTC
clone_size: NA; j_call: TRBJ1-5; cdr3_length: 17; v_call: TRBV28; d_call: TRBD1; cdr3_aa: CASSLSRQGYSNQPQHF; cdr3_nt: TGTGCCAGCAGTTTATCCAGACAGGGTTATAGCAATCAGCCCCAGCATTTT
clone_size: NA; j_call: TRBJ2-7; cdr3_length: 12; v_call: TRBV11-2; d_call: NA; cdr3_aa: CASSLVGYEQYF; cdr3_nt: TGTGCCAGCAGCTTAGTGGGATACGAGCAGTACTTC
clone_size: NA; j_call: TRBJ1-1; cdr3_length: 13; v_call: TRBV14; d_call: TRBD1; cdr3_aa: CASSQQGDTEAFF; cdr3_nt: TGTGCCAGCAGCCAACAGGGGGACACTGAAGCTTTCTTT
clone_size: NA; j_call: TRBJ1-1; cdr3_length: 12; v_call: TRBV5-1; d_call: TRBD1; cdr3_aa: CASSFQGAEAFF; cdr3_nt: TGCGCCAGCAGCTTTCAGGGGGCTGAAGCTTTCTTT
clone_size: many; j_call: TRBJ2-1; cdr3_length: 11; v_call: TRBV4-2; d_call: NA; cdr3_aa: CASSLNNEQFF; cdr3_nt: TGTGCCAGCAGCTTAAACAATGAGCAGTTCTTC
clone_size: NA; j_call: TRBJ1-4; cdr3_length: 15; v_call: TRBV18; d_call: NA; cdr3_aa: CASSSGRGRGEKLFF; cdr3_nt: TGTGCCAGCTCATCCGGACGGGGACGCGGGGAAAAACTGTTTTTT
clone_size: NA; j_call: TRBJ1-5; cdr3_length: 16; v_call: TRBV2; d_call: NA; cdr3_aa: CASSRETQGLAQPQHF; cdr3_nt: TGTGCCAGCAGTCGCGAGACCCAGGGGTTGGCTCAGCCCCAGCATTTT
clone_size: once; j_call: TRBJ2-7; cdr3_length: 17; v_call: TRBV7-8; d_call: TRBD2; cdr3_aa: CASSPGEGLAGGYEQYF; cdr3_nt: TGTGCCAGCAGCCCGGGGGAGGGACTAGCGGGAGGATACGAGCAGTACTTC
clone_size: NA; j_call: TRBJ2-1; cdr3_length: 17; v_call: TRBV7-9; d_call: TRBD2; cdr3_aa: CASRLPPGLAAGDEQFF; cdr3_nt: TGTGCCAGCAGACTACCGCCGGGACTAGCTGCGGGGGATGAGCAGTTCTTC
clone_size: NA; j_call: TRBJ2-7; cdr3_length: 13; v_call: TRBV7-9; d_call: TRBD1; cdr3_aa: CASSPKGADEQYF; cdr3_nt: TGTGCCAGCAGCCCCAAGGGGGCTGACGAGCAGTACTTC
clone_size: NA; j_call: TRBJ1-2; cdr3_length: 16; v_call: TRBV4-1; d_call: NA; cdr3_aa: CASSQVRHSSNYGYTF; cdr3_nt: TGCGCCAGCAGCCAAGTCAGGCATAGCTCTAACTATGGCTACACCTTC
clone_size: few; j_call: TRBJ2-7; cdr3_length: 14; v_call: TRBV27; d_call: TRBD1; cdr3_aa: CASSYGTASYEQYF; cdr3_nt: TGTGCCAGCAGTTACGGGACAGCCTCCTACGAGCAGTACTTC
clone_size: once; j_call: TRBJ1-1; cdr3_length: 11; v_call: TRBV28; d_call: NA; cdr3_aa: CASSYRDKAFF; cdr3_nt: TGTGCCAGCAGTTACCGGGACAAGGCTTTCTTT
clone_size: NA; j_call: TRBJ2-3; cdr3_length: 15; v_call: TRBV2; d_call: NA; cdr3_aa: CASSRLTSRADTQYF; cdr3_nt: TGTGCCAGCAGTCGTTTGACTTCGCGGGCAGATACGCAGTATTTT
clone_size: many; j_call: TRBJ1-6; cdr3_length: 16; v_call: TRBV6-4; d_call: NA; cdr3_aa: CASSESPGGGNSPLHF; cdr3_nt: TGTGCCAGCAGTGAGTCCCCTGGAGGAGGCAATTCACCCCTCCACTTT
clone_size: few; j_call: TRBJ2-7; cdr3_length: 12; v_call: TRBV11-2; d_call: NA; cdr3_aa: CASSLSGNEQYF; cdr3_nt: TGTGCCAGCAGCTTAAGCGGTAACGAGCAGTACTTC
clone_size: few; j_call: TRBJ1-2; cdr3_length: 15; v_call: TRBV27; d_call: TRBD1; cdr3_aa: CASSLSPDRAYGYTF; cdr3_nt: TGTGCCAGCAGTTTATCCCCGGACAGGGCCTATGGCTACACCTTC
clone_size: NA; j_call: TRBJ2-7; cdr3_length: 13; v_call: TRBV25-1; d_call: NA; cdr3_aa: CASSGTVTYEQYF; cdr3_nt: TGTGCCAGCAGTGGGACAGTTACCTACGAGCAGTACTTC
clone_size: NA; j_call: TRBJ2-1; cdr3_length: 16; v_call: TRBV4-1; d_call: NA; cdr3_aa: CASSQGPGLQYNEQFF; cdr3_nt: TGCGCCAGCAGCCAGGGCCCAGGGCTACAATACAATGAGCAGTTCTTC
clone_size: NA; j_call: TRBJ2-7; cdr3_length: 14; v_call: TRBV7-8; d_call: NA; cdr3_aa: CASSLPGLAYEQYF; cdr3_nt: TGTGCCAGCAGCTTACCTGGATTGGCCTACGAGCAGTACTTC
clone_size: NA; j_call: TRBJ1-2; cdr3_length: 13; v_call: TRBV18; d_call: TRBD1; cdr3_aa: CASSPMTGDGYTF; cdr3_nt: TGTGCCAGCTCACCAATGACAGGGGATGGCTACACCTTC
clone_size: few; j_call: TRBJ2-2; cdr3_length: 12; v_call: TRBV15; d_call: NA; cdr3_aa: CATSRETGELFF; cdr3_nt: TGTGCCACCAGCAGAGAAACCGGGGAGCTGTTTTTT
clone_size: NA; j_call: TRBJ2-7; cdr3_length: 15; v_call: TRBV6-5; d_call: TRBD2; cdr3_aa: CASSYSGLAGREQYF; cdr3_nt: TGTGCCAGCAGTTACTCGGGACTAGCGGGACGCGAGCAGTACTTC
clone_size: once; j_call: TRBJ1-1; cdr3_length: 12; v_call: TRBV6-5; d_call: TRBD1; cdr3_aa: CASRAGTGPPVF; cdr3_nt: TGTGCCAGCAGGGCCGGGACAGGCCCCCCCGTCTTT
clone_size: NA; j_call: TRBJ2-7; cdr3_length: 16; v_call: TRBV27; d_call: TRBD2; cdr3_aa: CASSQRASGNSYEQYF; cdr3_nt: TGTGCCAGCAGTCAGCGTGCTAGCGGGAACTCCTACGAGCAGTACTTC
clone_size: few; j_call: TRBJ2-1; cdr3_length: 14; v_call: TRBV27; d_call: TRBD2; cdr3_aa: CASSRLAPPNEQFF; cdr3_nt: TGTGCCAGCAGTCGACTAGCTCCCCCCAATGAGCAGTTCTTC
clone_size: NA; j_call: TRBJ1-1; cdr3_length: 15; v_call: TRBV18; d_call: TRBD1; cdr3_aa: CASSRSGQANTEAFF; cdr3_nt: TGTGCCAGCTCACGGAGTGGACAGGCGAACACTGAAGCTTTCTTT
clone_size: NA; j_call: TRBJ1-1; cdr3_length: 15; v_call: TRBV5-1; d_call: NA; cdr3_aa: CASSSEWGRDTEAFF; cdr3_nt: TGCGCCAGCAGCTCTGAGTGGGGCCGGGACACTGAAGCTTTCTTT
clone_size: NA; j_call: TRBJ2-7; cdr3_length: 13; v_call: TRBV10-3; d_call: TRBD1; cdr3_aa: CAIGGRDSSEQYF; cdr3_nt: TGTGCCATCGGGGGCCGGGACAGTTCCGAGCAGTACTTC
clone_size: NA; j_call: TRBJ2-7; cdr3_length: 12; v_call: TRBV7-9; d_call: NA; cdr3_aa: CASSFVNYEQYF; cdr3_nt: TGTGCCAGCAGCTTCGTCAACTACGAGCAGTACTTC
clone_size: NA; j_call: TRBJ1-2; cdr3_length: 18; v_call: TRBV9; d_call: NA; cdr3_aa: CASSVRPILGLRGYGYTF; cdr3_nt: TGTGCCAGCAGCGTAAGGCCAATTCTCGGGCTTAGGGGCTATGGCTACACCTTC
clone_size: NA; j_call: TRBJ2-7; cdr3_length: 16; v_call: TRBV6-5; d_call: TRBD2; cdr3_aa: CASSYSGLGLAYEQYF; cdr3_nt: TGTGCCAGCAGTTACTCGGGTTTGGGACTAGCCTACGAGCAGTACTTC
clone_size: NA; j_call: TRBJ2-3; cdr3_length: 17; v_call: TRBV19; d_call: NA; cdr3_aa: CASSIWNTGYSTDTQYF; cdr3_nt: TGTGCCAGTAGTATTTGGAACACAGGTTACAGCACAGATACGCAGTATTTT
clone_size: NA; j_call: TRBJ1-1; cdr3_length: 11; v_call: TRBV13; d_call: NA; cdr3_aa: CASRKEIEAFF; cdr3_nt: TGTGCCAGCAGAAAAGAGATTGAAGCTTTCTTT
clone_size: NA; j_call: TRBJ1-1; cdr3_length: 13; v_call: TRBV2; d_call: TRBD1; cdr3_aa: CASRGDRAPEAFF; cdr3_nt: TGTGCCAGCAGGGGGGACAGGGCCCCTGAAGCTTTCTTT
clone_size: NA; j_call: TRBJ2-7; cdr3_length: 17; v_call: TRBV28; d_call: TRBD2; cdr3_aa: CASSFLAGGGLGVEQYF; cdr3_nt: TGTGCCAGCAGTTTCCTAGCGGGAGGCGGCCTCGGGGTCGAGCAGTACTTC
clone_size: NA; j_call: TRBJ2-7; cdr3_length: 14; v_call: TRBV6-1; d_call: NA; cdr3_aa: CASAPGVEAHEQYF; cdr3_nt: TGTGCCAGCGCCCCGGGGGTTGAGGCCCACGAGCAGTACTTC
clone_size: few; j_call: TRBJ1-1; cdr3_length: 12; v_call: TRBV27; d_call: TRBD1; cdr3_aa: CASRYGTGEAFF; cdr3_nt: TGTGCCAGCAGATACGGGACAGGGGAAGCTTTCTTT
clone_size: once; j_call: TRBJ1-2; cdr3_length: 15; v_call: TRBV28; d_call: NA; cdr3_aa: CASSSLGGGADGYTF; cdr3_nt: TGTGCCAGCAGTTCCCTAGGCGGGGGCGCCGATGGCTACACCTTC
clone_size: few; j_call: TRBJ2-2; cdr3_length: 15; v_call: TRBV9; d_call: NA; cdr3_aa: CASSVGGVPTGELFF; cdr3_nt: TGTGCCAGCAGCGTAGGGGGTGTTCCCACCGGGGAGCTGTTTTTT
clone_size: NA; j_call: TRBJ2-1; cdr3_length: 13; v_call: TRBV9; d_call: NA; cdr3_aa: CASSVGGVNEQFF; cdr3_nt: TGTGCCAGCAGCGTAGGGGGGGTGAATGAGCAGTTCTTC
clone_size: NA; j_call: TRBJ2-1; cdr3_length: 15; v_call: TRBV7-2; d_call: TRBD2; cdr3_aa: CASSSRSGTYNEQFF; cdr3_nt: TGTGCCAGCAGCTCCCGTAGCGGGACCTACAATGAGCAGTTCTTC
clone_size: NA; j_call: TRBJ2-7; cdr3_length: 19; v_call: TRBV4-1; d_call: TRBD2; cdr3_aa: CASSRTAGVYPSFHYEQYF; cdr3_nt: TGCGCCAGCAGCCGAACAGCGGGAGTATACCCTTCCTTCCACTACGAGCAGTACTTC